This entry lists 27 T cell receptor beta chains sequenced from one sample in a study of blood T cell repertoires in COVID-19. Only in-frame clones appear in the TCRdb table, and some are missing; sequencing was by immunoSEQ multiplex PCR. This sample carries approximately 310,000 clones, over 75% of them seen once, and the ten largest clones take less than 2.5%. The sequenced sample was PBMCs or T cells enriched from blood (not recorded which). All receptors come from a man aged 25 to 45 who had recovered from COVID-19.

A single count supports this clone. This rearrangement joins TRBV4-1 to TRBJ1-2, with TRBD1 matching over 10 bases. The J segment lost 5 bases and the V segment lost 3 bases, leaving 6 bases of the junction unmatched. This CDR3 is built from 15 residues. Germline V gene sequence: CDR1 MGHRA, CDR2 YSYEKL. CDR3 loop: CASSHRTGGKYGYTF. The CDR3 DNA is TGCGCCAGCAGCCATCGGACAGGGGGAAAGTATGGCTACACCTTC.

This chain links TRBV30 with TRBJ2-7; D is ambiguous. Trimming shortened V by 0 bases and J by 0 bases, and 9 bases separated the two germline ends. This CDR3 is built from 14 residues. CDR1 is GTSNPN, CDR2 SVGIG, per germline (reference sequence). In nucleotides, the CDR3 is TGTGCCTGGAGTGTTGCCACTGGCTCCTACGAGCAGTACTTC. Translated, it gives CAWSVATGSYEQYF.

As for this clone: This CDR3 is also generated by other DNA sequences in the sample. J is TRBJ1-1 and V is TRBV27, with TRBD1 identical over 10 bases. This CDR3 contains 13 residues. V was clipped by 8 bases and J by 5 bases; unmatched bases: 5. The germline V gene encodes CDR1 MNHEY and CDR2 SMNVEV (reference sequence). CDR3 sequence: CASRRTGGTEAFF. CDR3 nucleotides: TGTGCCAGCCGACGGACAGGGGGGACTGAAGCTTTCTTT.

The CDR3 here is CASSQRTGQETQYF. The CDR3 coding sequence is TGTGCCAGCAGCCAACGGACAGGCCAAGAGACCCAGTACTTC. V is TRBV3-1 (or the pseudogene TRBV3-2) and J is TRBJ2-5, with 7 bases matching TRBD1. Unmatched junction bases numbered 1, after V lost 2 bases and J lost 1 base. The CDR3 is 14 residues long. Germline V gene lookup returns CDR1 LGHDT and CDR2 YNNKEL (reference sequence).

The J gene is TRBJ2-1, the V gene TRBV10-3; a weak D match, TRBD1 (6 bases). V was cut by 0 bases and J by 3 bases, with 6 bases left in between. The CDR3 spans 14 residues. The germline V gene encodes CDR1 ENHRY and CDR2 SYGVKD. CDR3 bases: TGTGCCATCAGTGAGTCAGGGGGCTACAATGAGCAGTTCTTC. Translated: CAISESGGYNEQFF.

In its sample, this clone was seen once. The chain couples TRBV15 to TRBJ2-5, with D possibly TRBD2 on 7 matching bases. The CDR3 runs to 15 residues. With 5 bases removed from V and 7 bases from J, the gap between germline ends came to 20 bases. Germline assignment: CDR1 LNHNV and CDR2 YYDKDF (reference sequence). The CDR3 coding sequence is TGTGCCACCAGCCAGGACGAGGGGGGGCGAGGGACCCAGTACTTC. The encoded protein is CATSQDEGGRGTQYF.

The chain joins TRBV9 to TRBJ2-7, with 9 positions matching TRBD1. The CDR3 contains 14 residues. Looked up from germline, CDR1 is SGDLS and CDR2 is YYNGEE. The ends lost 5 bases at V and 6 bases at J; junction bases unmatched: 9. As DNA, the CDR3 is TGTGCCAGCAGTGGCGGGACAGGGACGGGCGAGCAGTACTTC. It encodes CASSGGTGTGEQYF.

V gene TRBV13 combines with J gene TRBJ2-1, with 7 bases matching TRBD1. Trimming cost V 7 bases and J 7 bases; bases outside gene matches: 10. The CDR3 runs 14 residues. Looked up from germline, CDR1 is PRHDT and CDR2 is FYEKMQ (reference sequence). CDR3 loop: CASTISGQPNEQFF. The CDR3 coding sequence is TGTGCCAGCACCATCTCGGGACAGCCTAATGAGCAGTTCTTC.

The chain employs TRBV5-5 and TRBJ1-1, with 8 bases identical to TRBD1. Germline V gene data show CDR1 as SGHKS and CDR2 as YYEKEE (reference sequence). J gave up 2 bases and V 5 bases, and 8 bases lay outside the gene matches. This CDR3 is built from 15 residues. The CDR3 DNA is TGTGCCAGCAGGGGACAGGCAGGGGGTAACACTGAAGCTTTCTTT. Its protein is CASRGQAGGNTEAFF.

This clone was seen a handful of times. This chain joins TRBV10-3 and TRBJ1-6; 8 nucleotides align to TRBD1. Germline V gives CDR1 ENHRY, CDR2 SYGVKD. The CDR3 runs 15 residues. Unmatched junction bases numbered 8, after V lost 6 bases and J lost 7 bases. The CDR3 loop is CAIRETGTGNSPLHF. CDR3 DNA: TGTGCCATCAGGGAGACTGGGACAGGAAATTCACCCCTCCACTTT.

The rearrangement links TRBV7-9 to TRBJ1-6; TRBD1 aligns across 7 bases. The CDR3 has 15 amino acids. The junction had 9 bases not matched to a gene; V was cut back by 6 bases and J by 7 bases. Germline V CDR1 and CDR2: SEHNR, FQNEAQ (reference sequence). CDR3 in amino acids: CASRSYGTENSPLHF. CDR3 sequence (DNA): TGTGCCAGCAGAAGCTACGGGACAGAGAATTCACCCCTCCACTTT.

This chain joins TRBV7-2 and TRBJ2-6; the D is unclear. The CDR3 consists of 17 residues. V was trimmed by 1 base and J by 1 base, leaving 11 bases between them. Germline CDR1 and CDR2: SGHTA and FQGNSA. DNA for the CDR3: TGTGCCAGCAGCTTAGGTCTACTCCGGTCTGGGGCCAACGTCCTGACTTTC. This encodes CASSLGLLRSGANVLTF.

The DNA of the CDR3 is TGTGCCAGCAGCTTCAAAGCGGGGGGCCATGGGGATACGCAGTATTTT. Translated, it gives CASSFKAGGHGDTQYF. This rearrangement joins TRBV11-2 to TRBJ2-3; TRBD2 agrees at 9 bases. The CDR3 covers 16 residues. Germline trimming cut 3 bases from V and 6 bases from J; bases unmatched to any gene: 10. Germline V CDR1 and CDR2: SGHAT, FQNNGV.

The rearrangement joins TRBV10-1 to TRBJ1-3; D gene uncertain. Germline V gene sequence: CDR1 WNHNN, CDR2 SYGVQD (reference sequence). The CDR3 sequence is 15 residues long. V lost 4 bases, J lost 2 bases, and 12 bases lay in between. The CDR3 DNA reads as TGCGCCAGCAGTGGGTGTGGGCAGGCTGGAAACACCATATATTTT. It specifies CASSGCGQAGNTIYF.

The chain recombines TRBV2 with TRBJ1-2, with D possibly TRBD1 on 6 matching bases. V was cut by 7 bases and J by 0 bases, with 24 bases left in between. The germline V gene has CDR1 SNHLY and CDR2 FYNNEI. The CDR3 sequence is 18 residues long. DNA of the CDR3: TGTGCCAGCACCGGAGGACACAAACTTGGACAGACTAACTATGGCTACACCTTC. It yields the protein CASTGGHKLGQTNYGYTF. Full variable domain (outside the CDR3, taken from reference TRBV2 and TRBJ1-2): EPEVTQTPSHQVTQMGQEVILRCVPISNHLYFYWYRQILGQKVEFLVSFYNNEISEKSEIFDDQFSVERPDGSNFTLKIRSTKLEDSAMYFCASTGGHKLGQTNYGYTFGSGTRLTVV.

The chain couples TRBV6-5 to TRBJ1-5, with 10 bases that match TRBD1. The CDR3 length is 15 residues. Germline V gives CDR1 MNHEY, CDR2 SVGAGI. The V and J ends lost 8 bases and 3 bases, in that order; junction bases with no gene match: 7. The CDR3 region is CASSRTGGNNQPQHF. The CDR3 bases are TGTGCCAGCTCCCGGACAGGGGGGAACAATCAGCCCCAGCATTTT.

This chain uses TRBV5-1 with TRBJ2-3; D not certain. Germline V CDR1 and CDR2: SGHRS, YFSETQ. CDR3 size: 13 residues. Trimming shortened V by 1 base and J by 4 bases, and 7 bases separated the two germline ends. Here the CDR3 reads CASSLFLSDTQYF. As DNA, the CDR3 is TGCGCCAGCAGCTTGTTCCTTTCAGATACGCAGTATTTT. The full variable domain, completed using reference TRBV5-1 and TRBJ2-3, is KAGVTQTPRYLIKTRGQQVTLSCSPISGHRSVSWYQQTPGQGLQFLFEYFSETQRNKGNFPGRFSGRQFSNSRSEMNVSTLELGDSALYLCASSLFLSDTQYFGPGTRLTVL.

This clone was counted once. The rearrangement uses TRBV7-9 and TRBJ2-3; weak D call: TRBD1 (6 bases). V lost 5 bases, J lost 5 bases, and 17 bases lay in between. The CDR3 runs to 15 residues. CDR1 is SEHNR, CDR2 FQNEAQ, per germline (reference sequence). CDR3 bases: TGTGCCAGCAGCCAGAACAGGGATTTCGTAGATACGCAGTATTTT. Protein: CASSQNRDFVDTQYF.

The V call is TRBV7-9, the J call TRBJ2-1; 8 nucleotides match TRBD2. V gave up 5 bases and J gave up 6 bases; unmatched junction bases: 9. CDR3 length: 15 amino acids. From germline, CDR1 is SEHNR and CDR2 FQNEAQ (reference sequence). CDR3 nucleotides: TGTGCCAGCAGCAAAACTAGCGGCGCTGGCAATGAGCAGTTCTTC. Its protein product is CASSKTSGAGNEQFF.

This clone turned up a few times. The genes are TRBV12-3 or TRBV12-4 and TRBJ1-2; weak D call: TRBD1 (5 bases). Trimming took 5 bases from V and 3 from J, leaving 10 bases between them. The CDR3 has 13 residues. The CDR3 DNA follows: TGTGCCAGCAGTCTGACAGTGGACTATGGCTACACCTTC. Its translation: CASSLTVDYGYTF.

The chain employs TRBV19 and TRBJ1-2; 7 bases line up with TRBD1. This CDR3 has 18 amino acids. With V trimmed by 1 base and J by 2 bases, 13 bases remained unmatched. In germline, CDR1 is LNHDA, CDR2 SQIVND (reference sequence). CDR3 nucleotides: TGTGCCAGTAGTATAGTCCTCCCTCGCAGGGGGAGGAACTATGGCTACACCTTC. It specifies CASSIVLPRRGRNYGYTF.

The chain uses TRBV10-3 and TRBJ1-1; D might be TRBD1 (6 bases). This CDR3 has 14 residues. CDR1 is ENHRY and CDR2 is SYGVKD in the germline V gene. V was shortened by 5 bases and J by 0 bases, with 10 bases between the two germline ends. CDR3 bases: TGTGCCATCAGTCAGGGGCGGCTGAACACTGAAGCTTTCTTT. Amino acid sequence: CAISQGRLNTEAFF.

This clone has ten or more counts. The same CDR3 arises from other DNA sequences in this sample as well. CDR3 sequence: CASSVLAGPTDTQYF. In nucleotides, the CDR3 is TGTGCCAGCAGCGTACTAGCGGGACCCACAGATACGCAGTATTTT. The rearrangement links TRBV9 to TRBJ2-3; TRBD2 agrees at 9 bases. Per the germline V gene, CDR1 is SGDLS and CDR2 is YYNGEE. The CDR3 extends over 15 amino acids. With 1 base clipped from V and 2 bases from J, the junction kept 2 bases outside the gene matches. The full variable domain, in which reference TRBV9 and TRBJ2-3 provide the parts outside the CDR3, is DSGVTQTPKHLITATGQRVTLRCSPRSGDLSVYWYQQSLDQGLQFLIQYYNGEERAKGNILERFSAQQFPDLHSELNLSSLELGDSALYFCASSVLAGPTDTQYFGPGTRLTVL.

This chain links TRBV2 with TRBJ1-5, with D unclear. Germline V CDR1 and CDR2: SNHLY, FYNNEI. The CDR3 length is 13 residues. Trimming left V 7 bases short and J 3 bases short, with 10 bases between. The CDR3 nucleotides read TGTGCCAGCACGACATACCCCAATCAGCCCCAGCATTTT. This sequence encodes CASTTYPNQPQHF.

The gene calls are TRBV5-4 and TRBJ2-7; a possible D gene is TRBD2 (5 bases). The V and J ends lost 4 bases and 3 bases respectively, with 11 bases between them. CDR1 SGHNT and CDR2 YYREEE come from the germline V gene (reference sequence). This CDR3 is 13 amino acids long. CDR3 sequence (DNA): TGTGCCAGCAGCCTTACAGAGGGCTACGAGCAGTACTTC. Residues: CASSLTEGYEQYF.

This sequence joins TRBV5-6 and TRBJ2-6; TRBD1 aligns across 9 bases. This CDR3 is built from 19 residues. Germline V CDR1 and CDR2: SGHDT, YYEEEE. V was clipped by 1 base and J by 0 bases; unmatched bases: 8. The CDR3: CASSLMWDRAISGANVLTF. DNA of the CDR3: TGTGCCAGCAGCTTGATGTGGGACAGGGCGATCTCTGGGGCCAACGTCCTGACTTTC.

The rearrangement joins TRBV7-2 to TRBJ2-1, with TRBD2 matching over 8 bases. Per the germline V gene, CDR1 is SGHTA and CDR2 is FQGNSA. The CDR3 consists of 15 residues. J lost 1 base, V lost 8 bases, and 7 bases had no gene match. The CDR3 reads CASGWTSRSYNEQFF. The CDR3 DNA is TGTGCCAGCGGATGGACTAGCCGTTCCTACAATGAGCAGTTCTTC. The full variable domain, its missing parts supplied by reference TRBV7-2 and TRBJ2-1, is GAGVSQSPSNKVTEKGKDVELRCDPISGHTALYWYRQSLGQGLEFLIYFQGNSAPDKSGLPSDRFSAERTGGSVSTLTIQRTQQEDSAVYLCASGWTSRSYNEQFFGPGTRLTVL.